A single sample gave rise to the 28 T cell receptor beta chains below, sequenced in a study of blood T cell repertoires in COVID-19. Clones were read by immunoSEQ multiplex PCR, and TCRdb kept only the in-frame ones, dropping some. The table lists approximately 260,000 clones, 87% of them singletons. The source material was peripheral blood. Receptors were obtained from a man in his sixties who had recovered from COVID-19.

Written as DNA, the CDR3 is TGCACCAGCATTGGTTTTTATAGGGGTTCCTACGAGCAGTACGTC. It is translated as CTSIGFYRGSYEQYV. V usage is TRBV1 and J usage is TRBJ2-7; the D call in the table, TRBD1, was not verified against the DNA. TRBV1 is an annotated pseudogene. This CDR3 has 15 residues.

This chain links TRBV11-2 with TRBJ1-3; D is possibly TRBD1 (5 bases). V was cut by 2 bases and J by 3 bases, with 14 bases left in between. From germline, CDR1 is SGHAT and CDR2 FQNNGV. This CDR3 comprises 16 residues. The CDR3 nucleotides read TGTGCCAGCAGCTTAATTTTGGGGGGTCTTGGAAACACCATATATTTT. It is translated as CASSLILGGLGNTIYF.

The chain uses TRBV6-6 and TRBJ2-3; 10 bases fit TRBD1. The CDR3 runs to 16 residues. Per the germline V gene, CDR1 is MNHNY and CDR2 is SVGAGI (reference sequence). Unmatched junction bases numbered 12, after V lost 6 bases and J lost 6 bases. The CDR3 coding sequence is TGTGCCAGCAGACCCGGACAGGGGGGAAACGGGGATACGCAGTATTTT. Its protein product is CASRPGQGGNGDTQYF.

CDR3 region: CASSPSLGQGSEKLFF. The CDR3 DNA reads TGTGCCAGCTCACCATCCCTCGGACAGGGAAGCGAAAAACTGTTTTTT. The chain links TRBV18 to TRBJ1-4; 8 nucleotides agree with TRBD1. In germline, CDR1 is KGHSH, CDR2 LQKENI. The junction had 10 bases not matched to a gene; V was cut back by 2 bases and J by 8 bases. The CDR3 totals 16 residues.

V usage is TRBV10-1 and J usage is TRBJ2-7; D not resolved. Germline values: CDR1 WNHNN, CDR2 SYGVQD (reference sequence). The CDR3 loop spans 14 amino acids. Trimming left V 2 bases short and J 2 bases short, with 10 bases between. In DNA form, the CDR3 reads TGCGCCAGCAGTGAGGGGCCCGTCCCCTACGAGCAGTACGTC. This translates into CASSEGPVPYEQYV.

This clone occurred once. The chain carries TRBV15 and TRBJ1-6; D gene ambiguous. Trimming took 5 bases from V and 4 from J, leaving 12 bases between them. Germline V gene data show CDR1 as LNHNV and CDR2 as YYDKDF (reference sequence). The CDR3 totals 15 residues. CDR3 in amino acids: CATSVDGVYNSPLHF. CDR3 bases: TGTGCCACCAGCGTAGACGGAGTGTATAATTCACCCCTCCACTTT.

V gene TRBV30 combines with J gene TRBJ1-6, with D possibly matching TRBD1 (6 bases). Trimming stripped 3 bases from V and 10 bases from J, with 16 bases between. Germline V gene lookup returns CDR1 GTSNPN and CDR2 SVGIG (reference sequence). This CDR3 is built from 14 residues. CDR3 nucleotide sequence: TGTGCCTGGAGCATGGGGGCGGGGGAATCACCCCTCCACTTT. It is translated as CAWSMGAGESPLHF. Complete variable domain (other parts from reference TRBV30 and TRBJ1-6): SQTIHQWPATLVQPVGSPLSLECTVEGTSNPNLYWYRQAAGRGLQLLFYSVGIGQISSEVPQNLSASRPQDRQFILSSKKLLLSDSGFYLCAWSMGAGESPLHFGNGTRLTVT.

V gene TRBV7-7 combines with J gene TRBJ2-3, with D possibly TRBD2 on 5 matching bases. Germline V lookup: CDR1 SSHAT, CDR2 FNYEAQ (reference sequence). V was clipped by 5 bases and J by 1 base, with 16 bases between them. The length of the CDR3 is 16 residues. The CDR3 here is CASSQNSPGGTDTQYF. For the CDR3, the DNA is TGTGCCAGCAGCCAAAACTCGCCCGGGGGCACAGATACGCAGTATTTT.

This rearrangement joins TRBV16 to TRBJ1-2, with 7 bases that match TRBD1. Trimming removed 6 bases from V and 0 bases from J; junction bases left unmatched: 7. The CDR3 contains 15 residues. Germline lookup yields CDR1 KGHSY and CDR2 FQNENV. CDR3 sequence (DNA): TGTGCCAGCAGTCAGGACAGGCACCCTAACTATGGCTACACCTTC. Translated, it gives CASSQDRHPNYGYTF.

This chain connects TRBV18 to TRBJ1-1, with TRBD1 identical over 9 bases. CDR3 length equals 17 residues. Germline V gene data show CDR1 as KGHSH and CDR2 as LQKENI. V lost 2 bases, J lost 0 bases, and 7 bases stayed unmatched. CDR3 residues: CASSPWDRDLMNTEAFF. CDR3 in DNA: TGTGCCAGCTCACCATGGGACAGGGATCTAATGAACACTGAAGCTTTCTTT.

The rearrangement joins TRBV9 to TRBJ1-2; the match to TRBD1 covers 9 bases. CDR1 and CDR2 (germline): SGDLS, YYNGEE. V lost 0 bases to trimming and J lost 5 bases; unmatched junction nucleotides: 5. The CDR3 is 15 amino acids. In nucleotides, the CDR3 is TGTGCCAGCAGCGTAGGACAGGGGGTCTCTTATGGCTACACCTTC. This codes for CASSVGQGVSYGYTF.

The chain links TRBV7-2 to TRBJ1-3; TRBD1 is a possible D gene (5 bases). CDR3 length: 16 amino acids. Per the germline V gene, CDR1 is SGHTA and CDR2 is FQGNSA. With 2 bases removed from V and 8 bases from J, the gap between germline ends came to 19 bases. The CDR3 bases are TGTGCCAGCAGCTTACAGGGTTACGTTATTCGGGACACCATATATTTT. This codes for CASSLQGYVIRDTIYF.

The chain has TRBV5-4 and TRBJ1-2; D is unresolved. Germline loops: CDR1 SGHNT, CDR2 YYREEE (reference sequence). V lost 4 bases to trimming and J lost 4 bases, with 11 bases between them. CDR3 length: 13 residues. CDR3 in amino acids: CASSPTPAYGYTF. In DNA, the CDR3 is TGTGCCAGCAGCCCGACACCCGCCTATGGCTACACCTTC.

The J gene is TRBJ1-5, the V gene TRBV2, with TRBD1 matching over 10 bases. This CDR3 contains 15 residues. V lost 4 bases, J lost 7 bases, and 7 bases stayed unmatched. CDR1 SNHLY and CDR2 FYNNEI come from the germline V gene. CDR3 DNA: TGTGCCAGCAGTGGGGGACAGGGGAGCGGACAGCCCCAGCATTTT. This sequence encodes CASSGGQGSGQPQHF.

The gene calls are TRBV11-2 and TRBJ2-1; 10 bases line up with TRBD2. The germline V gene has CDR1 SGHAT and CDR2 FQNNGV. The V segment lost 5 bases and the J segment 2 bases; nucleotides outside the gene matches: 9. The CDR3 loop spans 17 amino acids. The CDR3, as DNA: TGTGCCAGCAGCCTCCTCTACAGCGGGGGGGCCTACAATGAGCAGTTCTTC. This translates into CASSLLYSGGAYNEQFF.

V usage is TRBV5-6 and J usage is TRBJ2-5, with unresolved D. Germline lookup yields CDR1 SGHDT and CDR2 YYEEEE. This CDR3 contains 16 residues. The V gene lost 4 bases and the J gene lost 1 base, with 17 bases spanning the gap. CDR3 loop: CASSDTTAGVQETQYF. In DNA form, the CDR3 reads TGTGCCAGCAGCGATACCACGGCAGGCGTCCAAGAGACCCAGTACTTC.

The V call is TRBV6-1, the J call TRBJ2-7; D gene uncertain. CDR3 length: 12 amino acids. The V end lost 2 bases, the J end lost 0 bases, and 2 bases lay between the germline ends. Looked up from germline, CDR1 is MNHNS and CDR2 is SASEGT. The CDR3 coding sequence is TGTGCCAGCAGTGAATACTCCTACGAGCAGTACGTC. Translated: CASSEYSYEQYV.

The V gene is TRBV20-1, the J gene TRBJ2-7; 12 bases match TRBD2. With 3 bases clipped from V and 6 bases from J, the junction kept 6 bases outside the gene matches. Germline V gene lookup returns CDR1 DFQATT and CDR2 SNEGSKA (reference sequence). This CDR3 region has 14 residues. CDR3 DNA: TGCAGTGCTAGTTTGGCTAGCGGGGGGGGCGAGCAGTACTTC. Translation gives CSASLASGGGEQYF.

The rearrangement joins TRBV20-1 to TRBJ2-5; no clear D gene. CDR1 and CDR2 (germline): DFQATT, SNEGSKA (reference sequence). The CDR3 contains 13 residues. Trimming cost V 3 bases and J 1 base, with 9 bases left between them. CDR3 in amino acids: CSASQAGQETQYF. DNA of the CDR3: TGCAGTGCTAGTCAGGCCGGCCAAGAGACCCAGTACTTC.

The CDR3 sequence: CSVVDRGGQPQHF. CDR3 nucleotides: TGCAGCGTGGTGGACAGAGGGGGTCAGCCCCAGCATTTT. This sequence joins TRBV29-1 and TRBJ1-5; tentative D call: TRBD1 (6 bases). This CDR3 comprises 13 residues. The V and J ends lost 6 bases and 6 bases respectively, with 15 bases between them. The germline V gene encodes CDR1 SQVTM and CDR2 ANQGSEA.

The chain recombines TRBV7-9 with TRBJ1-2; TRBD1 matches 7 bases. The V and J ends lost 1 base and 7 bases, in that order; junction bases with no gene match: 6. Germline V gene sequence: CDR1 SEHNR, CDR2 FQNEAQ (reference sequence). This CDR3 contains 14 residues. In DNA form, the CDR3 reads TGTGCCAGCAGCTTAGGGACAGGTCTTTCTGGCTACACCTTC. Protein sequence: CASSLGTGLSGYTF.

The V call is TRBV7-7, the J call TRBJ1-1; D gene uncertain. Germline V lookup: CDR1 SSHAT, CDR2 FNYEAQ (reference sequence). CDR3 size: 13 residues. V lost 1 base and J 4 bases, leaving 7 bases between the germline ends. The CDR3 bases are TGTGCCAGCAGCTTAGGGGCTACCACTGAAGCTTTCTTT. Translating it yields CASSLGATTEAFF.

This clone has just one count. DNA for the CDR3: TGTGCCAGCAGCTTAGATGGGCTCACCGGGGAGCTGTTTTTT. This gives the protein CASSLDGLTGELFF. The chain carries TRBV7-8 and TRBJ2-2; no definite D call. Per germline, CDR1 SGHVS and CDR2 FQNEAQ. V was shortened by 1 base and J by 4 bases, with 7 bases between the two germline ends. The CDR3 has 14 amino acids. The whole variable domain, remainder taken from reference TRBV7-8 and TRBJ2-2, is GAGVSQSPRYKVAKRGQDVALRCDPISGHVSLFWYQQALGQGPEFLTYFQNEAQLDKSGLPSDRFFAERPEGSVSTLKIQRTQQEDSAVYLCASSLDGLTGELFFGEGSRLTVL.

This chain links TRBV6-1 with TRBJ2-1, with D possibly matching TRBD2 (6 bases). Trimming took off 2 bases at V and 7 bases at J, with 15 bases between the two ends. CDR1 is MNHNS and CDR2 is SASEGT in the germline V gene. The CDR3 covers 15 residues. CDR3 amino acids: CASSESKGRLNEQFF. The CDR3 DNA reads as TGTGCCAGCAGTGAAAGTAAGGGGAGGCTAAATGAGCAGTTCTTC.

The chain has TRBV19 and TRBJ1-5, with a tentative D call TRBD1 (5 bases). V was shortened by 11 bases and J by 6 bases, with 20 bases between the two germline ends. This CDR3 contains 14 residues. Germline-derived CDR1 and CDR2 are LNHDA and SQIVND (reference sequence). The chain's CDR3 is CASRVNTGGQPQHF. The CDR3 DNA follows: TGTGCCTCGAGGGTTAATACGGGGGGTCAGCCCCAGCATTTT.

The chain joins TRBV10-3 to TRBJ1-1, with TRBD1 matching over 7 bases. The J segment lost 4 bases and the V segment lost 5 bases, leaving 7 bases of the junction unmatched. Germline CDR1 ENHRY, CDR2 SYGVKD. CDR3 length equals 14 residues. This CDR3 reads CAISQNQGGTEAFF. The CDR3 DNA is TGTGCCATCAGTCAGAACCAGGGGGGCACTGAAGCTTTCTTT.

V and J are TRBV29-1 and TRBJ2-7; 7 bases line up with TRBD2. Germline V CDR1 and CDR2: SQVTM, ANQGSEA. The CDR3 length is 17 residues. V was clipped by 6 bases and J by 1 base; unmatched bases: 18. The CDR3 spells CSVAFGVGLAASYEQYF. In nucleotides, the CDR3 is TGCAGCGTCGCCTTTGGGGTTGGCCTAGCGGCTTCCTACGAGCAGTACTTC.

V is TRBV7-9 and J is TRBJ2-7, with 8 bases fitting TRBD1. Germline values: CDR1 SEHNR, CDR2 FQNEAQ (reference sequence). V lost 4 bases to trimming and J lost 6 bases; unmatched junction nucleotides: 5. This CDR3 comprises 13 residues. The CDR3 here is CASSSRTGPEQYF. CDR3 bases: TGTGCCAGCAGCTCCAGGACAGGGCCCGAGCAGTACTTC.